A selection of T cell receptor beta chains follows, all from one sample in a study of cytomegalovirus exposure and HLA in healthy donors. The data were produced by immunoSEQ multiplex PCR, yet TCRdb's version contains in-frame clones alone and is incomplete. This sample has about 180,000 clones, with over 75% found just once. Sequencing input: PBMCs. The source of these receptors is a woman aged 50 to 60 in good health and CMV-seropositive. Both conserved end residues are part of each CDR3. D genes are given only for firm matches. Some rows mark clone size as missing; the rest say once, few, many or name a class of expanded clone.

>NA|TRBV12-5|TRBJ2-3|NA
CASALTGGTDTQYF
TGTGCTAGTGCTCTGACCGGGGGCACAGATACGCAGTATTTT
>TRBD1|TRBV27|TRBJ2-7|NA
CASGSGTGADSEQYF
TGTGCCAGCGGTTCCGGGACAGGGGCCGACTCCGAGCAGTACTTC
>TRBD1|TRBV18|TRBJ1-1|NA
CASSRDRVNTEAFF
TGTGCCAGCTCAAGGGACAGGGTAAACACTGAAGCTTTCTTT
>NA|TRBV6-4|TRBJ2-2|NA
CASSVKNTGELFF
TGTGCCAGCAGTGTAAAGAACACCGGGGAGCTGTTTTTT
>NA|TRBV9|TRBJ1-3|NA
CASSVGKGPLSGNTIYF
TGTGCCAGCAGCGTAGGAAAGGGGCCCCTTAGTGGAAACACCATATATTTT
>TRBD2|TRBV18|TRBJ2-1|NA
CASSARLAGTYNEQFF
TGTGCCAGCTCAGCCAGACTAGCGGGGACCTACAATGAGCAGTTCTTC
>TRBD1|TRBV6-5|TRBJ2-7|once
CASTTVRDSSYEQYF
TGTGCCAGCACGACCGTTCGGGACAGCTCCTACGAGCAGTACTTC
>TRBD1|TRBV7-6|TRBJ1-1|NA
CASSGQGLGTEAFF
TGTGCCAGCAGCGGACAGGGTCTAGGGACTGAAGCTTTCTTT
>NA|TRBV9|TRBJ1-1|NA
CASSSQDTEAFF
TGTGCCAGCAGCTCCCAGGACACTGAAGCTTTCTTT
>NA|TRBV4-2|TRBJ1-4|NA
CASSQDGARTEKLFF
TGTGCCAGCAGCCAAGATGGAGCCAGAACGGAAAAACTGTTTTTT
>TRBD1|TRBV7-6|TRBJ1-6|NA
CASSLDDREWAPLHF
TGTGCCAGCAGCTTAGATGACAGGGAATGGGCCCCCCTCCACTTT
>NA|TRBV21-1|TRBJ2-1|NA
CASSAVQGLRYNEQFF
TGTGCCAGCAGCGCGGTACAGGGGCTGAGGTACAATGAGCAGTTCTTC
>NA|TRBV9|TRBJ1-3|NA
CASSPSGGDNTIYF
TGTGCCAGCAGCCCCTCGGGGGGCGATAACACCATATATTTT
>NA|TRBV19|TRBJ2-2|NA
CASSGTWNTGELFF
TGTGCCAGTAGTGGGACTTGGAACACCGGGGAGCTGTTTTTT
>NA|TRBV10-1|TRBJ2-7|NA
CAIERSDRPPSYEQYF
TGCGCCATCGAACGTAGCGACAGGCCTCCCTCCTACGAGCAGTACTTC
>TRBD2|TRBV4-2|TRBJ2-7|NA
CASSQEPPSGSGFNYEQYF
TGTGCCAGCAGCCAAGAGCCCCCCTCGGGTAGCGGGTTTAACTACGAGCAGTACTTC
>NA|TRBV10-3|TRBJ2-5|NA
CAISESREAQYF
TGTGCCATCAGTGAATCGAGGGAGGCCCAGTACTTC
>TRBD2|TRBV27|TRBJ2-7|NA
CASSSGGRVYEQYF
TGTGCCAGCAGCTCGGGGGGGAGGGTCTACGAGCAGTACTTC
>TRBD2|TRBV18|TRBJ2-5|NA
CASSPGTSGQETQYF
TGTGCCAGCTCACCAGGGACTAGCGGACAAGAGACCCAGTACTTC
>NA|TRBV4-3|TRBJ1-2|NA
CASSQEAGVNGYTF
TGCGCCAGCAGCCAAGAAGCAGGGGTGAATGGCTACACCTTC
>TRBD1|TRBV6-6|TRBJ2-7|NA
CASRGQDSYEQYF
TGTGCCAGCAGGGGACAGGACTCCTACGAGCAGTACTTC
>NA|TRBV28|TRBJ1-1|NA
CASSYGLGEAFF
TGTGCCAGCAGCTATGGACTCGGTGAAGCTTTCTTT
>TRBD1|TRBV4-1|TRBJ1-6|NA
CASSQLDRGNSPLHF
TGCGCCAGCAGCCAACTAGACAGGGGGAATTCACCCCTCCACTTT
>TRBD2|TRBV2|TRBJ2-5|once
CASSEGPAGGETQYF
TGTGCCAGCAGTGAAGGCCCAGCGGGGGGGGAGACCCAGTACTTC
>NA|TRBV12-1|TRBJ1-2|NA
CASSAMTETWDYGYTF
TGTGCCAGCAGCGCGATGACAGAGACGTGGGACTATGGCTACACCTTC
>NA|TRBV28|TRBJ1-4|NA
CASKNGGLANEKLFF
TGTGCCAGCAAGAACGGGGGGTTAGCTAATGAAAAACTGTTTTTT
>NA|TRBV7-9|TRBJ1-2|NA
CASSLLSGNYGYTF
TGTGCCAGCAGCTTATTATCGGGTAACTATGGCTACACCTTC